Below are 8 T cell receptor beta chains sequenced from a single sample in a study of post-analysis software for immune sequencing data. The study's findings and limits: Four or five TRBV segments were significantly more frequent in patients than in controls. TRBV5-6, TRBV5-1 and TRBV20-1 were among these segments.

The antigens these receptors bind are not known. Sequencing libraries made from TCR beta cDNA carried unique molecular identifiers. Each CDR3 protein is one row after TCRdb ran MiXCR on the PCR reads. The data show a few hundred thousand distinct CDR3 sequences, 35% to 45% seen once. What was sequenced was blood. The source of these receptors is a girl aged 2 to 10 with multiple sclerosis.

This clonotype was seen only a few times. The chain uses TRBV13 and TRBJ2-7; 9 bases are a match to TRBD2. V was clipped by 5 bases and J by 4 bases; unmatched bases: 9. Germline CDR1 PRHDT, CDR2 FYEKMQ (reference sequence). The CDR3 consists of 15 residues. The CDR3 coding sequence is TGTGCCAGCAGCGCCCGACTAGCGGAGCATTACGAGCAGTACTTC. It translates to CASSARLAEHYEQYF.

There are a few counts of this clonotype. J is TRBJ2-3 and V is TRBV10-1, with 7 positions matching TRBD1. CDR3 length: 14 residues. The junction had 4 bases not matched to a gene; V was cut back by 6 bases and J by 1 base. Germline CDR1 reads WNHNN; CDR2 reads SYGVQD (reference sequence). The CDR3 protein is CASSTGTGTDTQYF. The CDR3 DNA is TGCGCCAGCAGCACCGGGACAGGCACAGATACGCAGTATTTT.

This chain's CDR3 is CSVEVALAGGYKVDTQYF. DNA of the CDR3: TGCAGCGTTGAAGTGGCGCTAGCGGGGGGGTATAAGGTGGATACGCAGTATTTT. The chain links TRBV29-1 to TRBJ2-3, with 12 bases identical to TRBD2. This CDR3 region has 18 residues. Germline V gene sequence: CDR1 SQVTM, CDR2 ANQGSEA. J lost 6 bases, V lost 1 base, and 14 bases had no gene match.

This clonotype was recorded a few times. The rearrangement joins TRBV29-1 to TRBJ2-1; weak D call: TRBD1 (6 bases). Per germline, CDR1 SQVTM and CDR2 ANQGSEA. The ends were cut back, 7 bases at V and 8 bases at J, with 12 bases in the middle. The CDR3 loop spans 11 amino acids. The DNA of the CDR3 is TGCAGCGCGTTGGGGGCCTATGAGCAGTTCTTC. Translated, it gives CSALGAYEQFF.

The rearrangement links TRBV4-1 to TRBJ2-1; tentatively, D is TRBD2 (6 bases). The CDR3 consists of 15 residues. Germline CDR1 is MGHRA and CDR2 is YSYEKL. V gave up 1 base and J gave up 7 bases, with 14 bases separating them. In DNA, the CDR3 is TGCGCCAGCAGCCAAGTGGGCGGGGTGGAAAATGAGCAGTTCTTC. Protein: CASSQVGGVENEQFF.

Here the CDR3 reads CASSRSGFQETQYF. CDR3 coding DNA: TGTGCCAGCAGCCGAAGCGGGTTCCAAGAGACCCAGTACTTC. The V gene is TRBV7-3, the J gene TRBJ2-5, with TRBD2 as a possible D gene (6 bases). The V and J ends lost 5 bases and 1 base respectively, with 11 bases between them. Germline V gene data show CDR1 as SGHTA and CDR2 as FQGTGA. The CDR3 extends over 14 amino acids.

There are a few counts of this clonotype. J is TRBJ1-5 and V is TRBV20-1; D unresolved. Germline-derived CDR1 and CDR2 are DFQATT and SNEGSKA (reference sequence). The V end lost 3 bases, the J end lost 4 bases, and 10 bases lay between the germline ends. The CDR3 spans 13 residues. In nucleotides, the CDR3 is TGCAGTGCTAGGGACGGATCAAATCAGCCCCAGCATTTT. The encoded protein is CSARDGSNQPQHF.

This clonotype was found a few times. The chain is built from TRBV12-3 or TRBV12-4 and TRBJ1-2; D uncertain. CDR3 length: 16 residues. Trimming took 5 bases from V and 1 from J, leaving 17 bases between them. CDR3 nucleotides: TGTGCCAGCAGTCCCCAATCCGGGAACCTTAACTATGGCTACACCTTC. This encodes CASSPQSGNLNYGYTF.